These T cell receptor beta chains were read from a single sample in a study of shared clonotypes between healthy human individuals. Some clones are missing from TCRdb's copy, which holds only in-frame ones; the method was immunoSEQ multiplex PCR. In the table there are some 2,100,000 clones, under 95% of which are singletons. The sample comprised naive CD8+ T cells from PBMCs. The receptors here all came from a man younger than 35 in good health. Some clones in this sample may be carry-over from other donors' samples. Each CDR3 is given with its conserved first and last residue. The D gene is left open where the match is weak. The size of a clone is reported for some rows only, either as once, few or many, or as a class for expanded clones.

j_call,clone_size,v_call,d_call,cdr3_aa,cdr3_nt
TRBJ2-2,NA,TRBV5-1,NA,CASSPRQGNVYTGELFF,TGCGCCAGCAGCCCCCGGCAGGGAAACGTGTACACCGGGGAGCTGTTTTTT
TRBJ2-7,NA,TRBV19,NA,CASSIWLAYEQYF,TGTGCCAGTAGTATATGGCTGGCCTACGAGCAGTACTTC
TRBJ1-1,NA,TRBV5-1,TRBD1,CASGQPGQGWKAEAFF,TGCGCCAGCGGACAACCGGGACAGGGGTGGAAGGCTGAAGCTTTCTTT
TRBJ2-1,NA,TRBV28,NA,CASSLFSGRHYNEQFF,TGTGCCAGCAGTTTATTCTCGGGGCGCCACTACAATGAGCAGTTCTTC
TRBJ1-5,NA,TRBV13,NA,CASSLGAPRTNQPQHF,TGTGCCAGCAGCTTAGGGGCACCGAGAACCAATCAGCCCCAGCATTTT
TRBJ2-4,once,TRBV9,NA,CASSAHDSPKNIQYF,TGTGCCAGCAGCGCACATGACTCACCCAAAAACATTCAGTACTTC
TRBJ2-2,NA,TRBV28,TRBD2,CASSLTGTSFTGELFF,TGTGCCAGCAGTCTAACCGGGACTAGCTTTACCGGGGAGCTGTTTTTT
TRBJ2-7,NA,TRBV27,NA,CASSPLIQVSYEQYF,TGTGCCAGCAGTCCCCTAATACAGGTATCCTACGAGCAGTACTTC
TRBJ2-3,NA,TRBV27,NA,CATSSWASTDTQYF,TGTGCCACCTCATCGTGGGCTAGCACAGATACGCAGTATTTT
TRBJ1-3,NA,TRBV7-9,NA,CASSHQGRSSGNTIYF,TGTGCCAGCAGCCACCAAGGACGGAGCTCTGGAAACACCATATATTTT
TRBJ2-3,NA,TRBV9,NA,CASSVGLSDTQYF,TGTGCCAGCAGCGTAGGTCTATCGGATACGCAGTATTTT
TRBJ2-5,NA,TRBV15,TRBD2,CATSPGGAQETQYF,TGTGCCACCAGCCCGGGGGGGGCCCAAGAGACCCAGTACTTC
TRBJ1-4,once,TRBV5-3,NA,CARSLAGGRKLFF,TGTGCCAGAAGCTTGGCGGGGGGACGAAAACTGTTTTTT
TRBJ2-7,NA,TRBV27,NA,CASRLAGTTSYEQYF,TGTGCCAGCAGACTGGCCGGGACCACTTCCTACGAGCAGTACTTC
TRBJ1-2,NA,TRBV4-1,TRBD1,CASSLTGGVDGYTF,TGCGCCAGCAGCCTTACAGGGGGAGTAGATGGCTACACCTTC
TRBJ1-1,NA,TRBV14,NA,CASSQHSSNTEAFF,TGTGCCAGCAGCCAACACAGCTCGAACACTGAAGCTTTCTTT
TRBJ2-1,NA,TRBV19,NA,CASSITGYNEQFF,TGTGCCAGTAGTATAACAGGCTACAATGAGCAGTTCTTC
TRBJ2-3,NA,TRBV29-1,NA,CSVVGQPDTQYF,TGCAGCGTTGTCGGGCAGCCAGATACGCAGTATTTT
TRBJ1-5,NA,TRBV2,NA,CASSERGSRGQPQHF,TGTGCCAGCAGTGAAAGGGGCAGCCGCGGTCAGCCCCAGCATTTT
TRBJ2-1,NA,TRBV6-7,TRBD2,CASSYSSASGEYNEQFF,TGTGCCAGCAGTTACTCGTCGGCTAGCGGGGAATACAATGAGCAGTTCTTC
TRBJ2-7,once,TRBV7-9,NA,CASSLGVYEQYF,TGTGCCAGCAGCTTAGGAGTTTACGAGCAGTACTTC
TRBJ1-2,NA,TRBV6-5,TRBD1,CASSPTGTGGSGYTF,TGTGCCAGCAGCCCAACCGGGACAGGGGGATCTGGCTACACCTTC
TRBJ1-1,NA,TRBV6-4,TRBD1,CASSDPRTGEAFF,TGTGCCAGCAGTGATCCCCGGACAGGTGAAGCTTTCTTT
TRBJ2-1,NA,TRBV13,TRBD2,CASSLGLAGVYREQFF,TGTGCCAGCAGCTTAGGACTAGCGGGGGTCTACAGGGAGCAGTTCTTC
TRBJ2-2,few,TRBV28,TRBD2,CASSLLAANTGELFF,TGTGCCAGCAGTTTGCTAGCGGCGAACACCGGGGAGCTGTTTTTT
TRBJ2-7,NA,TRBV6-6,NA,CASSGSGGQYF,TGTGCCAGCAGTGGCAGTGGGGGCCAGTACTTC
TRBJ2-7,NA,TRBV10-3,NA,CAISGARDFGAFYEQYF,TGTGCCATCAGCGGGGCACGGGACTTCGGGGCGTTCTACGAGCAGTACTTC
TRBJ1-4,NA,TRBV28,NA,CASSRWGMSNEKLFF,TGTGCCAGCAGCCGGTGGGGTATGTCTAATGAAAAACTGTTTTTT
TRBJ2-5,NA,TRBV11-2,TRBD2,CASSLVYGGRASQETQYF,TGTGCCAGCAGCTTAGTTTACGGCGGGAGGGCGTCCCAAGAGACCCAGTACTTC
TRBJ2-7,NA,TRBV6-1,NA,CASSDWQGVSYEQYF,TGTGCCAGCAGTGACTGGCAGGGAGTTTCCTACGAGCAGTACTTC
TRBJ1-5,NA,TRBV11-2,NA,CASSLGQDSNQPQHF,TGTGCCAGCAGCTTAGGACAGGATAGCAATCAGCCCCAGCATTTT